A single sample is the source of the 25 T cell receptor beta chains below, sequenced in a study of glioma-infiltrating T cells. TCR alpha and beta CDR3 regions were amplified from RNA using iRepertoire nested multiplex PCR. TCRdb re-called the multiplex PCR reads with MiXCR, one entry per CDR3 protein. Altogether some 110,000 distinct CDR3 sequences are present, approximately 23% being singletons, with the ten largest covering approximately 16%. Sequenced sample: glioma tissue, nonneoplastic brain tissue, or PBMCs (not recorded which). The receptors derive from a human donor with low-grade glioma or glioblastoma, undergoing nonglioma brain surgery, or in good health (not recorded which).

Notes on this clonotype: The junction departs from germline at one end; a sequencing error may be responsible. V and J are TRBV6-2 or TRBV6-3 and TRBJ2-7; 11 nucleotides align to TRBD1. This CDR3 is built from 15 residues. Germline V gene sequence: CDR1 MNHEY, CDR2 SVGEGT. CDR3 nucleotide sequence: TGTGCCAGCAGTAACTGGACAGGGGGCACCTACGAGAAGTACTTC. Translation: CASSNWTGGTYEKYF.

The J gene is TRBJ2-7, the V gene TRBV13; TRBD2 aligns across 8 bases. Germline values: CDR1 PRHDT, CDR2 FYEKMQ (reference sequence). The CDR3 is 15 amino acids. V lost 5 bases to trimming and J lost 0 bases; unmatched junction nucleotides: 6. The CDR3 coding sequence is TGTGCCAGCAGCCTAGATAGCGGGGCCTCCTACGAGCAGTACTTC. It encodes CASSLDSGASYEQYF.

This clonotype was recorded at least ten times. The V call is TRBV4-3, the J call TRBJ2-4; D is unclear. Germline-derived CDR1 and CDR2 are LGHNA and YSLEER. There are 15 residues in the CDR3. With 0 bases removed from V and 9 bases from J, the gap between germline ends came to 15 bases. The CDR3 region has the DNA TGCGCCAGCAGCCAAGATCTAAGGCCCATCGGCATTCAGTACTTC. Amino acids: CASSQDLRPIGIQYF.

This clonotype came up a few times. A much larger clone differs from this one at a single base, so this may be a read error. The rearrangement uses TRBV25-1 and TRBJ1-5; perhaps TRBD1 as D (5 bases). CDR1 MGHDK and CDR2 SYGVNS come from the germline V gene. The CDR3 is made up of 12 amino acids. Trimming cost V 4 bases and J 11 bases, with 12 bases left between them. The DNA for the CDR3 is TGTGCCAGCAGTGGATTTGAGGGGTCCCAGCATTTT. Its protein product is CASSGFEGSQHF.

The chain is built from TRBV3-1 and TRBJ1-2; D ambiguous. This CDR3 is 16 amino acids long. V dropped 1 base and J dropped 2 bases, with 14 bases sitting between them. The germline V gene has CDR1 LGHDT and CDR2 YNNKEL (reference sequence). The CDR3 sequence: CASSQVSLIRNYGYTF. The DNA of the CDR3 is TGTGCCAGCAGCCAAGTCTCGCTAATTAGAAACTATGGCTACACCTTC.

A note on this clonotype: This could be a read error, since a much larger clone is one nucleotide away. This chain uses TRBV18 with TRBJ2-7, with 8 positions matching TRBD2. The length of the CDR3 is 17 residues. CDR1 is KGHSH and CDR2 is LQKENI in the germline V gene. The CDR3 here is CARSPRPPGGTSYEQYF. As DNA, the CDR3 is TGTGCCAGGTCACCCCGTCCCCCCGGGGGGACTAGCTACGAGCAGTACTTC.

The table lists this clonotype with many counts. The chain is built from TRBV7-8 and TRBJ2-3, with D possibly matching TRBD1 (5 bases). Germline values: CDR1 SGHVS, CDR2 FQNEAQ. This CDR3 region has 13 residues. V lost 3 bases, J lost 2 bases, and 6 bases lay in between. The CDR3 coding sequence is TGTGCCAGCAGCTTGGACAACACAGATACGCAGTATTTT. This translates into CASSLDNTDTQYF.

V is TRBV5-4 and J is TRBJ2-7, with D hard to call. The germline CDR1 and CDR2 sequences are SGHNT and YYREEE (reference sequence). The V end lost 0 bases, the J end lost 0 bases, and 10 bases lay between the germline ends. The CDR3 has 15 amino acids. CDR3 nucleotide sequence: TGTGCCAGCAGCTTGGTCCTTCGGTCCTCCTACGAGCAGTACTTC. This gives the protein CASSLVLRSSYEQYF.

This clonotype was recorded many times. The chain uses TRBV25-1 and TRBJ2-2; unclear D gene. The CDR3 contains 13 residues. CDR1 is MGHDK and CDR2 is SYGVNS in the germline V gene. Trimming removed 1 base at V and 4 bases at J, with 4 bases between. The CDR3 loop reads CASSEFSTGELFF. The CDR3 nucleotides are TGTGCCAGCAGTGAATTTAGCACCGGGGAGCTGTTTTTT.

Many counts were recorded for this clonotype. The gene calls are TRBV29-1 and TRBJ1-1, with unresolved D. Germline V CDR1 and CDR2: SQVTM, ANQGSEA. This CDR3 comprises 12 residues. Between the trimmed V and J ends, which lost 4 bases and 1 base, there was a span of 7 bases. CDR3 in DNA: TGCAGCGTTGGCAGGAGGAACACTGAAGCTTTCTTT. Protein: CSVGRRNTEAFF.

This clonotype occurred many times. The CDR3 DNA reads as TGTGCCAGCAGAGGACTAGCGGGAGCAGATACGCAGTATTTT. The encoded protein is CASRGLAGADTQYF. The chain recombines TRBV6-1 with TRBJ2-3; TRBD2 matches at 13 bases. Trimming cost V 6 bases and J 4 bases; bases outside gene matches: 1. The CDR3 has 14 amino acids. Germline lookup yields CDR1 MNHNS and CDR2 SASEGT.

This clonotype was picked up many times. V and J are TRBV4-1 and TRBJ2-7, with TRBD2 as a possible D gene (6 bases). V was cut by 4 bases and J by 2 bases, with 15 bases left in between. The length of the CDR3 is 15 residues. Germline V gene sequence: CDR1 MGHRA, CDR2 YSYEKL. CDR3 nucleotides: TGCGCCAGCAGCCTTAGTCCTGGAGGGGCCTACGAGCAGTACTTC. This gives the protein CASSLSPGGAYEQYF.

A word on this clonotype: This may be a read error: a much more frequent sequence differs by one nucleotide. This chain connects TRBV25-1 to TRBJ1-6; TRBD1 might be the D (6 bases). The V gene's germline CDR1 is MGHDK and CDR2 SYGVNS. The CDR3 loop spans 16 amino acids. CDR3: CASSDTGSSYNSPLNF. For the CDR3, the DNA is TGTGCCAGCAGTGATACAGGGAGCTCCTATAATTCACCCCTCAACTTT.

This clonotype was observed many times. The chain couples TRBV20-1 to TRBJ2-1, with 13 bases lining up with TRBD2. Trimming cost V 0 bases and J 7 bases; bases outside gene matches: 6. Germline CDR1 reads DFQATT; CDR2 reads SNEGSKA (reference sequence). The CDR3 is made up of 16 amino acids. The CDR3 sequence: CSARDPLAGGPNEQFF. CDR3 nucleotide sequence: TGCAGTGCTAGAGACCCACTAGCGGGAGGGCCGAATGAGCAGTTCTTC.

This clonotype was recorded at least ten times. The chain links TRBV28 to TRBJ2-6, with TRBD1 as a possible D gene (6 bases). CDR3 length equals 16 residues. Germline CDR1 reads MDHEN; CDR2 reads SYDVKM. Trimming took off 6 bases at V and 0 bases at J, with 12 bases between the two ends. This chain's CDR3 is CASSRTVSSGANVLTF. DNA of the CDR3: TGTGCCAGCAGCCGGACAGTTTCCTCTGGGGCCAACGTCCTGACTTTC.

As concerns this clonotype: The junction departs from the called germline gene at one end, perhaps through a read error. CDR3 DNA: TGTGCCTGCAGTCTGAGCGGTCCCGAGCAGTACTTC. It codes for CACSLSGPEQYF. V usage is TRBV28 and J usage is TRBJ2-7; a weak D match, TRBD2 (5 bases). The CDR3 consists of 12 residues. Germline V lookup: CDR1 MDHEN, CDR2 SYDVKM. The variable domain in full, with the rest retrieved from reference TRBV28 and TRBJ2-7, is DVKVTQSSRYLVKRTGEKVFLECVQDMDHENMFWYRQDPGLGLRLIYFSYDVKMKEKGDIPEGYSVSREKKERFSLILESASTNQTSMYLCACSLSGPEQYFGPGTRLTVT.

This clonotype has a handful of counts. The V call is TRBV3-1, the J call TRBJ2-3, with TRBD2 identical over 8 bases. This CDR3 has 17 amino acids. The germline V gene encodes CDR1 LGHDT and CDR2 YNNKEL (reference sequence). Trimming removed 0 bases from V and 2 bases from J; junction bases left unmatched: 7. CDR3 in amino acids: CASSQDPAGEHTDTQYF. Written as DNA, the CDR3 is TGTGCCAGCAGCCAAGATCCAGCGGGAGAGCACACAGATACGCAGTATTTT.

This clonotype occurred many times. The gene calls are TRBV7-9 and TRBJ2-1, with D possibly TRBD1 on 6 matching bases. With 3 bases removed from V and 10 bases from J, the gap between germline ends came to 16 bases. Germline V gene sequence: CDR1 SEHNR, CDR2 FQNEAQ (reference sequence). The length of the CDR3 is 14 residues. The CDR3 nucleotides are TGTGCCAGCAGCTTCCAGGGGTCGACAGTCGAGCAGTTCTTC. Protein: CASSFQGSTVEQFF.

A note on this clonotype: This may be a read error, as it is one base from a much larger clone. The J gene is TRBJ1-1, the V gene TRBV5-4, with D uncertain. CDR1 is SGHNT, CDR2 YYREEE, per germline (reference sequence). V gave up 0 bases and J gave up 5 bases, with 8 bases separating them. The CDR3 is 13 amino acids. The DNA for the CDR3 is TGTGCCAGCAGCTTGGATCCGAAGACTGAAGCTTTCTTT. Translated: CASSLDPKTEAFF.

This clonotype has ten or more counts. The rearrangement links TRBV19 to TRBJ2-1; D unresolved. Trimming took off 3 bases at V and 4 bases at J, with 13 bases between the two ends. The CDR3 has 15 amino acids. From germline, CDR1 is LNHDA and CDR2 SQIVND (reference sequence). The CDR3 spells CASSIFGSSYNEQFF. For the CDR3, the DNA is TGTGCCAGTAGTATTTTTGGTTCCTCGTACAATGAGCAGTTCTTC.

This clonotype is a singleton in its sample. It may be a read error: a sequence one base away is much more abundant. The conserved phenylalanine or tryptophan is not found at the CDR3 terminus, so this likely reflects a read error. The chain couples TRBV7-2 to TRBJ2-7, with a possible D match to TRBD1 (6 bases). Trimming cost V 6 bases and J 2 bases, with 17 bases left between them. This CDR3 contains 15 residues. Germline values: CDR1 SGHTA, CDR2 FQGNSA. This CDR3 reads CASRLGLGQPYEQYS. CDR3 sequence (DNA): TGTGCCAGCAGACTAGGGTTAGGACAGCCCTACGAGCAGTACTCC.

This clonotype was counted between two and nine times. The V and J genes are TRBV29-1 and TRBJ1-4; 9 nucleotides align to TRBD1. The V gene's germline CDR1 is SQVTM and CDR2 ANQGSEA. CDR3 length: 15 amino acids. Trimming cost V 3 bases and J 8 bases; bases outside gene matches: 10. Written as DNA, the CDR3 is TGCAGCGTTGAGGACGTACAGGGGGCGGGGGAAAAACTGTTTTTT. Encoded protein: CSVEDVQGAGEKLFF.

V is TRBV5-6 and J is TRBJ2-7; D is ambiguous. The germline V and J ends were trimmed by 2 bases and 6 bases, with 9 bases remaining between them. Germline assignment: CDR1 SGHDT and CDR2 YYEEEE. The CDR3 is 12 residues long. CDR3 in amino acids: CASSFPWSEQYF. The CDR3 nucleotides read TGTGCCAGCAGCTTCCCTTGGTCCGAGCAGTACTTC.

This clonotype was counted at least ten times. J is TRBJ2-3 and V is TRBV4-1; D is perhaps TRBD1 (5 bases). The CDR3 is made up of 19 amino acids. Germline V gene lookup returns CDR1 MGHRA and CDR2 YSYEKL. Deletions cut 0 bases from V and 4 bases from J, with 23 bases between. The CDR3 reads CASSQDFRFRNRNADTQYF. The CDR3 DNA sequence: TGCGCCAGCAGCCAAGATTTTCGGTTCAGGAACAGGAACGCAGATACGCAGTATTTT.

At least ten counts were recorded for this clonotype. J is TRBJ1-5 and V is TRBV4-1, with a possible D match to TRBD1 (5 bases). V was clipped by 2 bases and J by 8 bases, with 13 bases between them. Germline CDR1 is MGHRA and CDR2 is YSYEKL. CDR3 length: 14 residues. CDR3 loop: CASSQTGGQEPQHF. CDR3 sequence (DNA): TGCGCCAGCAGCCAAACAGGTGGGCAGGAGCCCCAGCATTTT.